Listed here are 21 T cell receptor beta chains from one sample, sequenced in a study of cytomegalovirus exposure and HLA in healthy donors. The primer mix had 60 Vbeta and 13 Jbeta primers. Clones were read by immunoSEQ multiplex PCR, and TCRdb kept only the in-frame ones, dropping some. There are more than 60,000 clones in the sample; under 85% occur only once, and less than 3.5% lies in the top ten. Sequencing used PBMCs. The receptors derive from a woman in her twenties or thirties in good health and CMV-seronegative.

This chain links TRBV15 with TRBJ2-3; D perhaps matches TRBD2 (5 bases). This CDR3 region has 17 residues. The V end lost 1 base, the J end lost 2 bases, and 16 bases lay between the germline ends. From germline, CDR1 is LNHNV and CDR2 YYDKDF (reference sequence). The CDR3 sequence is CATSRGNGVHFTDTQYF. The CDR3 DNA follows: TGTGCCACCAGCAGAGGCAACGGGGTGCACTTCACAGATACGCAGTATTTT.

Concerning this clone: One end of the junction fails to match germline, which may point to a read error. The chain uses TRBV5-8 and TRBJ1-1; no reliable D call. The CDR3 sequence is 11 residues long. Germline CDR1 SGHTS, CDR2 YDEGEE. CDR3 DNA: TGTGCCACCCGATCGCCGTTTGGCATCCTCTTT. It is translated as CATRSPFGILF.

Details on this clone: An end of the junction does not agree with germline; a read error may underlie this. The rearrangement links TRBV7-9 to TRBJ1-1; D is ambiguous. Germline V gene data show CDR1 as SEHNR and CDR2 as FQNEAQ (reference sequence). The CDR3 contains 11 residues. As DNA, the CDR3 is TGTTCCAGCAGGCACGCGGAGGAAGCTTTCTTT. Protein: CSSRHAEEAFF.

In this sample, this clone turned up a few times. In nucleotides, the CDR3 is TGTGCCACCAGGAGTCCGGGAGTAAGGAATGAGCAGTTCTTC. It yields the protein CATRSPGVRNEQFF. V and J are TRBV6-5 and TRBJ2-1; possibly TRBD2 for D (6 bases). Germline assignment: CDR1 MNHEY and CDR2 SVGAGI. There are 14 residues in the CDR3. V gave up 10 bases and J gave up 7 bases, with 20 bases separating them.

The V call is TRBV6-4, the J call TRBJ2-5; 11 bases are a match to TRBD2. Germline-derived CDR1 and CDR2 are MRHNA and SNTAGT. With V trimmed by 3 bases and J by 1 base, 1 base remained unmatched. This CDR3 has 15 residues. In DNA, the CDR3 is TGTGCCAGCAGTGAAGGGACTAGCGGCCAAGAGACCCAGTACTTC. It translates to CASSEGTSGQETQYF.

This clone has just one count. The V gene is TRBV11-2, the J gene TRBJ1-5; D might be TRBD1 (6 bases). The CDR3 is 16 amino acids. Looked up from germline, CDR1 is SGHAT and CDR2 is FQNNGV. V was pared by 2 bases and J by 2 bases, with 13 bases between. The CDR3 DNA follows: TGTGCCAGCAGCTTAACCGCAGGGGACCGCAATCAGCCCCAGCATTTT. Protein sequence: CASSLTAGDRNQPQHF.

CDR3: CAIGNQGSSGNTIYF. The CDR3 DNA reads TGTGCCATCGGGAATCAGGGTTCCTCTGGAAACACCATATATTTT. The chain is built from TRBV10-3 and TRBJ1-3, with D possibly TRBD1 on 5 matching bases. This CDR3 has 15 residues. The V and J ends lost 8 bases and 0 bases respectively, with 14 bases between them. Looked up from germline, CDR1 is ENHRY and CDR2 is SYGVKD.

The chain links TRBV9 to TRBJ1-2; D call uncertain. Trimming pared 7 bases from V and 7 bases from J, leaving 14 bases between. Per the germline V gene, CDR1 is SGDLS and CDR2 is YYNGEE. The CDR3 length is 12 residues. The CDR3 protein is CASAVGRSGYTF. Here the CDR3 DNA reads TGTGCCAGCGCGGTCGGTCGAAGTGGCTACACCTTC.

Here the CDR3 reads CAWSRGRASQPQHF. In DNA, the CDR3 is TGTGCCTGGAGTAGGGGGCGGGCAAGTCAGCCCCAGCATTTT. The chain combines TRBV30 with TRBJ1-5; 7 nucleotides agree with TRBD1. This CDR3 comprises 14 residues. V lost 2 bases to trimming and J lost 6 bases; unmatched junction nucleotides: 7. Germline CDR1 is GTSNPN and CDR2 is SVGIG (reference sequence). The whole variable domain, remainder taken from reference TRBV30 and TRBJ1-5, is SQTIHQWPATLVQPVGSPLSLECTVEGTSNPNLYWYRQAAGRGLQLLFYSVGIGQISSEVPQNLSASRPQDRQFILSSKKLLLSDSGFYLCAWSRGRASQPQHFGDGTRLSIL.

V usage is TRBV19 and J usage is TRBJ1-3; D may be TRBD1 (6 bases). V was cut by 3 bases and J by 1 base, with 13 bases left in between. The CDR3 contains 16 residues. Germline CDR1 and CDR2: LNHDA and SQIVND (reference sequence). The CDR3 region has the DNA TGTGCCAGTAGTATCGACTTAACAGGGTCTGGAAACACCATATATTTT. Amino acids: CASSIDLTGSGNTIYF.

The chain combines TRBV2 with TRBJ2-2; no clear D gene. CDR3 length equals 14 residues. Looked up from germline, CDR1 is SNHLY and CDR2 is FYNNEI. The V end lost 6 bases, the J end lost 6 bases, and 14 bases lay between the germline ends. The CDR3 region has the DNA TGTGCCAGCAGGGAGAGCGCCCGGTCCGGGGAGCTGTTTTTT. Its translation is CASRESARSGELFF.

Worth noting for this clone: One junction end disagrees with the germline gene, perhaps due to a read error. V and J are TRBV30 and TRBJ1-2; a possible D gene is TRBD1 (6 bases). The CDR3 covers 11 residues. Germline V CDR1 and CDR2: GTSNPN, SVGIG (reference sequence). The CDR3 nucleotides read TGTGCCTTACAGGCCCCGGGGGGCTACGCCTTC. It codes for CALQAPGGYAF.

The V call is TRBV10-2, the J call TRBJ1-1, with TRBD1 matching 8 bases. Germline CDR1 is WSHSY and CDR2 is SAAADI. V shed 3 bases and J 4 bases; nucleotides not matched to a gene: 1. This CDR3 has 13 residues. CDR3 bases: TGCGCCAGCAGTGAACAGGGGGGCACTGAAGCTTTCTTT. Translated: CASSEQGGTEAFF.

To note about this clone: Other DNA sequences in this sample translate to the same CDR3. The CDR3 nucleotides read TGTGCCAGCAGCCGGGGACAGGGGAATCAGCCCCAGCATTTT. Translated, it gives CASSRGQGNQPQHF. The gene calls are TRBV7-6 and TRBJ1-5; 10 nucleotides align to TRBD1. The CDR3 extends over 14 amino acids. The trim removed 5 bases at V and 4 bases at J, leaving 2 bases unmatched. Germline V CDR1 and CDR2: SGHVS, FNYEAQ.

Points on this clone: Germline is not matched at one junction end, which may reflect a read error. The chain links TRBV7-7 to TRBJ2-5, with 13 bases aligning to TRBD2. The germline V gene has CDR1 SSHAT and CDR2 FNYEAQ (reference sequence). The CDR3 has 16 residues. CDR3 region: CASRPGLAGPQETQYF. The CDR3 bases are TGTGCTAGCAGACCGGGACTAGCGGGGCCCCAAGAGACCCAGTACTTC.

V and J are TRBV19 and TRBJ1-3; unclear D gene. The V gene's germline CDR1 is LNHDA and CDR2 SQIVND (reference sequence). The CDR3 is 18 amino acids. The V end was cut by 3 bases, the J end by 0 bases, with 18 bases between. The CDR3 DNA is TGTGCCAGTAGTATGGGTGGCGCAGGCTCCCTCTCTGGAAACACCATATATTTT. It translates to CASSMGGAGSLSGNTIYF.

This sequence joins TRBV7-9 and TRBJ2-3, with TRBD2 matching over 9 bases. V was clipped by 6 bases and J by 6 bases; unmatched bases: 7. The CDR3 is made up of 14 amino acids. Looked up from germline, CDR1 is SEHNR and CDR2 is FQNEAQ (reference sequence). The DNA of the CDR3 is TGTGCCAGCAGTTCGGAGCGGGAGGTGGATACGCAGTATTTT. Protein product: CASSSEREVDTQYF.

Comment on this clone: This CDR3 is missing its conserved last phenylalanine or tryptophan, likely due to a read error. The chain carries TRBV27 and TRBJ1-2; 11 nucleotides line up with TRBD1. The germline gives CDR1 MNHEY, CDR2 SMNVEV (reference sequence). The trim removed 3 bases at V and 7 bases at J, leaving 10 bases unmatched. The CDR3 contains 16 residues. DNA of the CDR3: TGTGCCAGCAGTTTCCATCTCGGACAGGGGGCGGCTGGCTACACCCTC. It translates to CASSFHLGQGAAGYTL.

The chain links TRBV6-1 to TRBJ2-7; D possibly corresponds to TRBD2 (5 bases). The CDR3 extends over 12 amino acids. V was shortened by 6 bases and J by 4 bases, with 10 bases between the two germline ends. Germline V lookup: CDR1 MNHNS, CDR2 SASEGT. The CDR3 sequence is CASRERGYEQYV. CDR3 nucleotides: TGTGCCAGCAGGGAGCGCGGGTACGAGCAGTACGTC.

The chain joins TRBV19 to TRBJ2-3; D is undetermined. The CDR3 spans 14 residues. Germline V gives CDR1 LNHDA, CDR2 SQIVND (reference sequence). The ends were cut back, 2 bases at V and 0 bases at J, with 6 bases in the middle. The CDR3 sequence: CASSIRLSTDTQYF. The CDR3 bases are TGTGCCAGTAGTATACGGTTGAGCACAGATACGCAGTATTTT.

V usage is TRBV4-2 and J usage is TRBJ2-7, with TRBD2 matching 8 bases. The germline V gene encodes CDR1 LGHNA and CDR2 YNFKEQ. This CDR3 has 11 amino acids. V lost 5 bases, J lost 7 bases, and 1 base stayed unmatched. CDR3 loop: CASSAGGEQYF. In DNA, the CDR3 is TGTGCCAGCAGCGCGGGGGGTGAGCAGTACTTC.